This TCR beta chain was sequenced for a study of blood T cell repertoires in COVID-19. Whole-study context: COVID-19 samples from acute and convalescent phases originated in the United States, Italy and Spain.

The study counted Cohort 3 donors as recovered given two negative PCRs, clearance, or symptom resolution. Germline V gene data show CDR1 as MRHNA and CDR2 as SNTAGT. The V gene lost 6 bases and the J gene lost 4 bases, with 9 bases spanning the gap. The CDR3 loop spans 13 amino acids. Authors' data handling: How many nucleated cells were present was estimated from reference gene primer amplification. Using immunoSEQ multiplex PCR, the repertoire was profiled, and TCRdb retains in-frame clones only, with some absent. V and J calls and clone size are those listed in that table; D and trimming were worked out from the DNA. Among 150,000 to 200,000 clones listed, about four fifths were seen once.

Sequenced material: PBMCs or T cells enriched from blood (not recorded which). This TCR was recovered from a man aged 50 to 59 who had recovered from COVID-19. The chain employs TRBV6-4 and TRBJ2-2; D is ambiguous. CDR3 sequence: CASSPMLTGELFF. In DNA, the CDR3 is TGTGCCAGCAGCCCTATGCTCACCGGGGAGCTGTTTTTT.